This TCR beta chain was obtained from a study of T cells after yellow fever vaccination. V gave up 4 bases and J gave up 1 base, with 14 bases separating them. The CDR3 consists of 16 residues. The germline gives CDR1 SGHTA, CDR2 FQGNSA. General study results and limits: Primary-vaccination clones mostly resurfaced post-booster (96% CD4, 85% to 90% CD8). FACS-sorted repertoires could harbor abundant contaminating bulk-population clonotypes. It was the secondary response that reached its peak faster, day 5 versus 15, but it was weaker. It was a small share of clonotypes that appeared in both CD4 and CD8 compartments.

TCRdb analysed the 5' RACE reads with MiXCR anew, one entry per CDR3 protein. This sample has some 350,000 distinct CDR3 sequences; roughly 4.3% occur once, and the top ten carry 20% to 25%. This clonotype has a count of ten or more. Its cognate antigen is unknown. The chain couples TRBV7-2 to TRBJ2-1; no clear D gene. The TCR comes from a man aged 18-30 years who received the YFV17D yellow fever vaccine. The sequencing here drew on PBMCs, taken 5 days after the yellow fever booster vaccination. For the CDR3, the DNA is TGTGCCAGCAGCTCTTTGGTGCGCGTGTCCTACAATGAGCAGTTCTTC. Translation gives CASSSLVRVSYNEQFF.